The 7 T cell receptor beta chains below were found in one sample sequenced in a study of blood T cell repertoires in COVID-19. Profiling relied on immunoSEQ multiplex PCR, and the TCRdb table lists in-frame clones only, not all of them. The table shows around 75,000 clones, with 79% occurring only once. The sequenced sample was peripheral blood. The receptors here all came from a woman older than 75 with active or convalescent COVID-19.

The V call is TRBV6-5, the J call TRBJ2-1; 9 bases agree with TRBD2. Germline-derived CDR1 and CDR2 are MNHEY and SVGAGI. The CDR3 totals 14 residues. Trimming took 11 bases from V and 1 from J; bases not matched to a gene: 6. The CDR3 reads CASRREGSYNEQFF. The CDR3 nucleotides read TGTGCCTCGAGGCGGGAGGGGTCCTACAATGAGCAGTTCTTC.

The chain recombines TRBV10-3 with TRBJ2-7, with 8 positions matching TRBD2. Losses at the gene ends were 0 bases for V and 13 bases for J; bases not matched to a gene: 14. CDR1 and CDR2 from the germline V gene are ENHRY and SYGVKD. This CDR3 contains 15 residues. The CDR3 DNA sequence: TGTGCCATCAGTGAGTCGGGGATACGTGGGCTAGCGGGTTACTTC. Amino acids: CAISESGIRGLAGYF.

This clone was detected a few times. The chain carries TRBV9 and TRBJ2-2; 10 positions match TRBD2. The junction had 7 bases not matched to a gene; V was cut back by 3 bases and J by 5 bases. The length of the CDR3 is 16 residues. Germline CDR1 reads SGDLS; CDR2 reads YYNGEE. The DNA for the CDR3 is TGTGCCAGCAGCGGCAGACTAGCGGGTGATACCGGGGAGCTGTTTTTT. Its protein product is CASSGRLAGDTGELFF. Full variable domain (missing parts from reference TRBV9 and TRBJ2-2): DSGVTQTPKHLITATGQRVTLRCSPRSGDLSVYWYQQSLDQGLQFLIQYYNGEERAKGNILERFSAQQFPDLHSELNLSSLELGDSALYFCASSGRLAGDTGELFFGEGSRLTVL.

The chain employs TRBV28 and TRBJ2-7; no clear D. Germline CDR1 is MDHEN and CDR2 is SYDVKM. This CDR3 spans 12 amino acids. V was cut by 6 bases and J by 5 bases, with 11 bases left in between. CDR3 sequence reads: CASSSDFDEQYF. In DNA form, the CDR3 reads TGTGCCAGCAGCTCAGACTTCGACGAGCAGTACTTC. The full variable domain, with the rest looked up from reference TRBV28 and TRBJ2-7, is DVKVTQSSRYLVKRTGEKVFLECVQDMDHENMFWYRQDPGLGLRLIYFSYDVKMKEKGDIPEGYSVSREKKERFSLILESASTNQTSMYLCASSSDFDEQYFGPGTRLTVT.

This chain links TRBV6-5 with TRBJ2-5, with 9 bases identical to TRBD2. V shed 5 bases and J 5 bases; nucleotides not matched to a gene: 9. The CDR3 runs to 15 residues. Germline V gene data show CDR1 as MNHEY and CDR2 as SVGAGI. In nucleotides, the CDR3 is TGTGCCAGCAGTCGGCTAGCGGGGTCTTTTGAGACCCAGTACTTC. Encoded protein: CASSRLAGSFETQYF.

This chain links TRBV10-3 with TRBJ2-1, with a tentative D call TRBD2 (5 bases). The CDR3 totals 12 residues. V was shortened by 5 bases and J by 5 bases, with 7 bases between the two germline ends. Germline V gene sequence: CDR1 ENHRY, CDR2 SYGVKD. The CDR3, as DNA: TGTGCCATCAGTTCCGGGAACAATGAGCAGTTCTTC. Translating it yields CAISSGNNEQFF.

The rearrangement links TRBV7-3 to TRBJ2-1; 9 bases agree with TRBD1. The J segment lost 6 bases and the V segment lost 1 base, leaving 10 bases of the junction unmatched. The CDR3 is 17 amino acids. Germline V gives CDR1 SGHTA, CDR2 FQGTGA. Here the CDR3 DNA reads TGTGCCAGCAGCTTAAATGGGAGGGGGACAGGGTCCAATGAGCAGTTCTTC. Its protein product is CASSLNGRGTGSNEQFF.